This T cell receptor (beta chain) was recovered during a study of T cells in Graves' hyperthyroidism and ophthalmopathy. Comments on this clonotype: With a much larger clone just one base away, this may be a read error.

Amplified TCR beta CDR3 regions derived from RNA transcripts. The study used the HTBI primer set for a first-round RT-PCR of the TCR CDR3. Via MiXCR, TCRdb re-called the multiplex PCR reads, giving one row per CDR3 protein. This sample has hundreds of thousands of distinct CDR3 sequences, with 15% to 20% found just once. This CDR3 is 15 amino acids long. V was pared by 6 bases and J by 4 bases, with 11 bases of the junction left unmatched. The germline V gene has CDR1 MDHEN and CDR2 SYDVKM. Patients counted as stable if ophthalmopathy did not develop within 18 months. Clinical symptoms, serum thyroxine and TRAb, thyroid ultrasound and orbital computed tomography together formed the diagnostic basis.

This TCR came from a woman in her twenties or thirties with Graves' hyperthyroidism. The sequencing input was blood. V and J are TRBV28 and TRBJ2-7; 8 bases align to TRBD1. Written as DNA, the CDR3 is TGTGCCAGCAGAGGCACAGGGGGTAGGGGATACGAGCAGTACTTC. Its translation: CASRGTGGRGYEQYF. Looking up the rest from reference TRBV28 and TRBJ2-7 gives the full variable domain: DVKVTQSSRYLVKRTGEKVFLECVQDMDHENMFWYRQDPGLGLRLIYFSYDVKMKEKGDIPEGYSVSREKKERFSLILESASTNQTSMYLCASRGTGGRGYEQYFGPGTRLTVT.